This T cell receptor (beta chain) was captured in a study of molecular identifiers for immune sequencing clone quantification. As CD8+CD4-CCR7+CD45RA+ cells, naive CD8 T cells were sorted. From the PCR reads, TCRdb called clonotypes with MiXCR, one entry per CDR3 protein. The table records about 630,000 distinct CDR3 sequences, 25% of them present only once. The germline V gene has CDR1 MGHRA and CDR2 YSYEKL. The CDR3 spans 15 residues. V lost 3 bases to trimming and J lost 2 bases, with 11 bases between them. This clonotype was recorded many times. The source is a human donor in good health. Some libraries in this study had Jurkat cell RNA spiked in. Sequenced: naive CD8+ T cells from blood, with Jurkat cell RNA spiked in. Subset specified: FACS-sorted CD8+CD4-CCR7+CD45RA+ naive T cells. The chain recombines TRBV4-1 with TRBJ2-1; D call uncertain. Here the CDR3 reads CASSQGDSTYNEQFF. CDR3 sequence (DNA): TGCGCCAGCAGCCAGGGCGATTCTACCTACAATGAGCAGTTCTTC.